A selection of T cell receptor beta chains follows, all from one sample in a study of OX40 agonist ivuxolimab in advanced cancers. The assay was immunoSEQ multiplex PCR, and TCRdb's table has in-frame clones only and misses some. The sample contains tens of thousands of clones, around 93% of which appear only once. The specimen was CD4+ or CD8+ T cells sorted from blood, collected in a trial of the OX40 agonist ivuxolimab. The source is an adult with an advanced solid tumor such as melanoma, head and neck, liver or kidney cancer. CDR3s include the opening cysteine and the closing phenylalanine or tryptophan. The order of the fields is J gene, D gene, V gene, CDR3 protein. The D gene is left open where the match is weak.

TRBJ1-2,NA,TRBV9,CASSVAETIFGYTF
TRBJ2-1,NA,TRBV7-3,CASSLTTGEGAGASNEQFF
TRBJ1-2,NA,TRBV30,CAWSVGAYGYTF
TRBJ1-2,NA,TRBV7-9,CASSFQGLANYGYTF
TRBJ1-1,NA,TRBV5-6,CASTSEGGWSTEAFF
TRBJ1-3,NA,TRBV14,CASSQSPPASGNTIYF
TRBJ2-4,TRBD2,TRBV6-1,CASSGWTSRAIAKNIQYF
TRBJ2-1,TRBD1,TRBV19,CASSRGTGQFF
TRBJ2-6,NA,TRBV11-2,CASSPSGANVLTF
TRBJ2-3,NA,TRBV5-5,CASSLVVGDTQYF
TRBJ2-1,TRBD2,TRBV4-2,CASSQDTAPSERGYNEQFF
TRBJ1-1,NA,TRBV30,CAWSKESNTEAFF
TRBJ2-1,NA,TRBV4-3,CASSQVSYSYNEQFF
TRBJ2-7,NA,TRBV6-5,CASSYPRDLYEQYF
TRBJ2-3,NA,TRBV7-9,CASWTTASTDTQYF
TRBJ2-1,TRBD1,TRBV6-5,CASSLDRGRNEQFF
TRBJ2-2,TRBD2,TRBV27,CASSLFLAGRELFF